These 23 T cell receptor beta chains were sequenced from one sample in a study of kidney transplant recipient with SARS-CoV-2 infection. Each CDR3 protein gets one entry after TCRdb re-called the reads with MiXCR. The repertoire has 250,000 or so distinct CDR3 sequences, around 30% of them found once; the top ten carry almost 7.5%. The material sequenced was a blood sample, taken at baseline and between days 110 and 120 from a kidney transplant recipient. The origin of the receptors is a male patient between 25 and 39 years old who had COVID-19 and was a kidney transplant recipient. Some T cells may be provided by the graft donor.

V and J are TRBV10-2 and TRBJ1-2; D gene unclear. The germline gives CDR1 WSHSY, CDR2 SAAADI. V was trimmed by 4 bases and J by 4 bases, leaving 22 bases between them. This CDR3 has 17 amino acids. CDR3 in DNA: TGCGCCAGCAGTGCCCGAGTCACTTCTAGAAAGGCCTATGGCTACACCTTC. Amino acids: CASSARVTSRKAYGYTF.

This clonotype turned up a few times. A much larger clone lies a single base off, so this may be a read error. This rearrangement joins TRBV7-3 to TRBJ2-2; TRBD1 agrees at 7 bases. In germline, CDR1 is SGHTA, CDR2 FQGTGA. The CDR3 contains 13 residues. Germline trimming cut 3 bases from V and 9 bases from J; bases unmatched to any gene: 4. CDR3 DNA: TGTGCCAGCAGCTTGACAGGGAGCAGGGAGCTGTTTTTT. This sequence encodes CASSLTGSRELFF.

This clonotype appeared many times. V and J are TRBV29-1 and TRBJ2-2; no clear D. This CDR3 contains 14 residues. V dropped 4 bases and J dropped 5 bases, with 14 bases sitting between them. The V gene's germline CDR1 is SQVTM and CDR2 ANQGSEA. The CDR3 sequence is CSVGSVDRTGELFF. The CDR3 DNA follows: TGCAGCGTTGGATCTGTCGACCGAACCGGGGAGCTGTTTTTT.

This clonotype was picked up many times. The chain employs TRBV3-1 and TRBJ2-5; D unresolved. Germline CDR1 and CDR2: LGHDT and YNNKEL (reference sequence). Trimming cost V 5 bases and J 5 bases, with 24 bases left between them. The CDR3 spans 17 residues. The CDR3 sequence: CASSEHNPISFSETQYF. CDR3 nucleotides: TGTGCCAGCAGCGAACACAATCCCATTTCTTTCTCTGAGACCCAGTACTTC.

This clonotype showed up just a few times. The CDR3 protein is CSATSGSSYNEQFF. The CDR3 nucleotides are TGCAGTGCTACTAGCGGGAGCTCCTACAATGAGCAGTTCTTC. The rearrangement links TRBV20-1 to TRBJ2-1; TRBD2 agrees at 10 bases. The germline V gene has CDR1 DFQATT and CDR2 SNEGSKA (reference sequence). V was clipped by 4 bases and J by 0 bases; unmatched bases: 0. This CDR3 region has 14 residues.

This clonotype was counted at least ten times. V gene TRBV7-9 combines with J gene TRBJ2-4; a weak D match, TRBD2 (5 bases). The DNA end is a closer match to TRBJ2-7, so the J assignment may be wrong. Germline lookup yields CDR1 SEHNR and CDR2 FQNEAQ (reference sequence). This CDR3 comprises 12 residues. CDR3 nucleotides: TGTGCCAGCAGCTTCACTAGGGACGAGCAGTACTTC. Protein: CASSFTRDEQYF.

This clonotype came up many times. The genes are TRBV7-1 and TRBJ1-2; D is unclear. TRBV7-1 is an ORF, with its function uncertain. Trimming took 5 bases from V and 4 from J, leaving 23 bases between them. This CDR3 has 17 residues. The CDR3 loop reads CASSGQVHEGKTYGYTF. The CDR3 DNA reads as TGTGCCAGCAGCGGGCAGGTTCACGAGGGAAAGACCTATGGCTACACCTTC.

This clonotype has only one observation. CDR3 residues: CASSRRPPISGSTGELFF. CDR3 bases: TGTGCCAGCAGCCGACGACCTCCCATTTCAGGCTCGACCGGGGAGCTGTTTTTT. The gene calls are TRBV3-1 and TRBJ2-2, with unresolved D. Trimming took 4 bases from V and 5 from J, leaving 23 bases between them. This CDR3 contains 18 residues. The germline V gene has CDR1 LGHDT and CDR2 YNNKEL (reference sequence).

This clonotype was seen at least ten times. This chain uses TRBV3-1 with TRBJ2-4; 7 bases line up with TRBD2. V dropped 4 bases and J dropped 3; count of bases not matched to a gene: 15. The CDR3 has 18 residues. CDR1 and CDR2 from the germline V gene are LGHDT and YNNKEL (reference sequence). In nucleotides, the CDR3 is TGTGCCAGCAGCCCGGAGTTCCGCTCGGGAGGTAACAAAAACATTCAGTACTTC. It encodes CASSPEFRSGGNKNIQYF. Full variable domain (rest looked up from reference TRBV3-1 and TRBJ2-4): DTAVSQTPKYLVTQMGNDKSIKCEQNLGHDTMYWYKQDSKKFLKIMFSYNNKELIINETVPNRFSPKSPDKAHLNLHINSLELGDSAVYFCASSPEFRSGGNKNIQYFGAGTRLSVL.

This clonotype was observed at least ten times. The rearrangement joins TRBV19 to TRBJ1-5; no definite D call. CDR1 and CDR2 from the germline V gene are LNHDA and SQIVND (reference sequence). CDR3 length equals 15 residues. The germline V and J ends were trimmed by 9 bases and 2 bases, with 17 bases remaining between them. CDR3 bases: TGTGCCAGCCAAACCTTCTCCGGAGGCAATCAGCCCCAGCATTTT. This codes for CASQTFSGGNQPQHF. Using reference TRBV19 and TRBJ1-5 for the parts outside the CDR3, the full variable domain is DGGITQSPKYLFRKEGQNVTLSCEQNLNHDAMYWYRQDPGQGLRLIYYSQIVNDFQKGDIAEGYSVSREKKESFPLTVTSAQKNPTAFYLCASQTFSGGNQPQHFGDGTRLSIL.

This clonotype appeared many times. The genes are TRBV14 and TRBJ2-1; 8 nucleotides align to TRBD1. In germline, CDR1 is SGHDN, CDR2 FVKESK. This CDR3 has 15 amino acids. The V and J ends lost 1 base and 9 bases, in that order; junction bases with no gene match: 8. CDR3 DNA sequence: TGTGCCAGCAGCCAAGGGGGCAGGGGGCTTGGTGAGCAGTTCTTC. Translated, it gives CASSQGGRGLGEQFF.

Ten or more counts support this clonotype. The chain has TRBV11-1 and TRBJ1-2, with no clear D. V dropped 5 bases and J dropped 4 bases, with 23 bases sitting between them. This CDR3 comprises 17 residues. Germline CDR1 and CDR2: SGHAT and FQDESV (reference sequence). The CDR3 loop reads CASSRFFKAGKTYGYTF. CDR3 nucleotide sequence: TGTGCCAGCAGCAGATTTTTTAAGGCTGGAAAGACCTATGGCTACACCTTC. The variable domain in full, with the rest retrieved from reference TRBV11-1 and TRBJ1-2, is EAEVAQSPRYKITEKSQAVAFWCDPISGHATLYWYRQILGQGPELLVQFQDESVVDDSQLPKDRFSAERLKGVDSTLKIQPAELGDSAMYLCASSRFFKAGKTYGYTFGSGTRLTVV.

This clonotype was picked up a small number of times. The rearrangement links TRBV27 to TRBJ2-1, with 7 positions matching TRBD1. Germline V gives CDR1 MNHEY, CDR2 SMNVEV (reference sequence). J was trimmed by 2 bases and V by 2 bases; bases with no gene match: 3. This CDR3 region has 15 residues. The CDR3 protein is CASSLPRGTYNEQFF. For the CDR3, the DNA is TGTGCCAGCAGTTTACCCAGGGGGACCTACAATGAGCAGTTCTTC.

In its sample, this clonotype was seen many times. V usage is TRBV12-3 or TRBV12-4 and J usage is TRBJ1-2; a possible D gene is TRBD1 (6 bases). The V end was cut by 2 bases, the J end by 8 bases, with 12 bases between. This CDR3 region has 13 residues. The CDR3 sequence: CASSLSDRQGYTF. The DNA of the CDR3 is TGTGCCAGCAGTTTATCAGACAGGCAAGGCTACACCTTC.

The table lists this clonotype with a count of one. This may be a read error, as it is one base from a much larger clone. V is TRBV3-2 and J is TRBJ2-7. TRBV3-2 is recorded as a pseudogene. The CDR3 consists of 13 residues. Here the CDR3 DNA reads TGTGCCAGCAGGCTCGGACGGAACTACGAGCAGTACTTC. This sequence encodes CASRLGRNYEQYF.

This clonotype was found many times. The chain carries TRBV11-2 and TRBJ1-4, with D uncertain. CDR1 and CDR2 from the germline V gene are SGHAT and FQNNGV. CDR3 length equals 20 residues. Between the trimmed V and J ends, which lost 2 bases and 2 bases, there was a span of 24 bases. As DNA, the CDR3 is TGTGCCAGCAGCTTATTATTTGGCTTGGGATCCGAAAGCACTAATGAAAAACTGTTTTTT. Translating gives CASSLLFGLGSESTNEKLFF.

This clonotype was counted at least ten times. The rearrangement joins TRBV11-2 to TRBJ1-6; D gene unclear. The CDR3 is 14 amino acids. With 5 bases removed from V and 5 bases from J, the gap between germline ends came to 10 bases. Germline CDR1 and CDR2: SGHAT and FQNNGV. The CDR3 sequence: CASSARTDNSPLHF. CDR3 coding DNA: TGTGCCAGCAGCGCCCGGACGGATAATTCACCCCTCCACTTT.

A few counts support this clonotype. V and J are TRBV4-1 and TRBJ2-2, with 7 bases aligning to TRBD2. V lost 2 bases and J lost 7; bases outside the gene matches: 13. CDR3 length equals 17 residues. Germline V lookup: CDR1 MGHRA, CDR2 YSYEKL. CDR3 loop: CASSQPLAERVGGELFF. The CDR3 bases are TGCGCCAGCAGCCAACCTCTAGCGGAAAGAGTCGGCGGGGAGCTGTTTTTT.

With respect to this clonotype: A much larger clone differs from this one at a single base, so this may be a read error. The chain has TRBV2 and TRBJ1-6, with 10 nucleotides matching TRBD1. The CDR3 length is 14 residues. Germline CDR1 reads SNHLY; CDR2 reads FYNNEI. CDR3 bases: TGTGTCAGCAGCTGGGACAGGGGTAATTCACCCCTCCACTTT. Its protein product is CVSSWDRGNSPLHF.

This clonotype showed up just a few times. This chain connects TRBV28 to TRBJ2-3; 14 bases line up with TRBD2. This CDR3 comprises 16 residues. V gave up 6 bases and J gave up 4 bases; unmatched junction bases: 6. Germline CDR1 reads MDHEN; CDR2 reads SYDVKM. The CDR3 nucleotides read TGTGCCAGCAGACGGACTAGCGGGAGGTGGGCAGATACGCAGTATTTT. It translates to CASRRTSGRWADTQYF.

Note on this clonotype: A single base separates this from a much larger clone, so it may be a read error. The chain is built from TRBV12-2 and TRBJ1-2. TRBV12-2 is classified as a pseudogene. There are 17 residues in the CDR3. CDR3 protein: CASRRVGTPRKTYGYTF. The CDR3 DNA follows: TGTGCAAGTCGCCGGGTGGGGACTCCACGAAAGACCTATGGCTACACCTTC.

This clonotype was detected a few times. A much more abundant neighbour one base away suggests this may be a read error. J is TRBJ1-2 and V is TRBV3-1; D gene ambiguous. This CDR3 region has 17 residues. Germline values: CDR1 LGHDT, CDR2 YNNKEL (reference sequence). With 5 bases removed from V and 4 bases from J, the gap between germline ends came to 23 bases. The CDR3 bases are TGTGCCAGCAGCGTGTATTTCACCCTTCGAAAGACCTATGGCTACACCTTC. It codes for CASSVYFTLRKTYGYTF.

In this sample, this clonotype turned up many times. This rearrangement joins TRBV4-3 to TRBJ1-2; D is unclear. The CDR3 spans 17 residues. V shed 5 bases and J shed 4 bases, with 23 bases lying between them. Per germline, CDR1 LGHNA and CDR2 YSLEER. The CDR3 DNA is TGCGCCAGCAGCGGCGTTCTAGGACGTCGAAAGACCTATGGCTACACCTTC. It encodes CASSGVLGRRKTYGYTF.